Listed below are T cell receptor beta chains from one sample, sequenced in a study of T cell changes during pregnancy in multiple sclerosis. This table comes from immunoSEQ multiplex PCR, and its TCRdb copy is limited to in-frame clones, with some not included. The sample has tens of thousands of clones; around 93% are singletons. Sequenced material: CD4+ T cells from peripheral blood mononuclear cells, taken after pregnancy. Every receptor here comes from a female donor in good health, enrolled as a control in a pregnancy study. Both conserved end residues are part of each CDR3. Each record gives: D gene, V gene, J gene, clone size, CDR3 DNA, CDR3 protein. The D gene is left open where the match is weak. Clone size appears in some rows only: once, few, many, or a class for an expanded clone.

D gene: TRBD2
V gene: TRBV19
J gene: TRBJ2-4
clone size: NA
CDR3 DNA: TGTGCCAGTAGTATAGCCCGACTAGCGGGGGGCAAAAACATTCAGTACTTC
CDR3 protein: CASSIARLAGGKNIQYF

D gene: TRBD1
V gene: TRBV19
J gene: TRBJ1-2
clone size: NA
CDR3 DNA: TGTGCCAGTAGAGATCCGGGACAGGGGCACTATGGCTACACCTTC
CDR3 protein: CASRDPGQGHYGYTF

D gene: TRBD2
V gene: TRBV6-5
J gene: TRBJ2-1
clone size: NA
CDR3 DNA: TGTGCCAGCAGTTACTCGAGGCGGGGGGCCCCCACGGGGCAGTTCTTC
CDR3 protein: CASSYSRRGAPTGQFF

D gene: NA
V gene: TRBV6-4
J gene: TRBJ1-1
clone size: NA
CDR3 DNA: TGTGCCAGCAGAGCCTTGGGGAGGGCTTTCTTT
CDR3 protein: CASRALGRAFF

D gene: NA
V gene: TRBV5-5
J gene: TRBJ1-1
clone size: NA
CDR3 DNA: TGTGCCAGCAGCTTGGAAGCCGGAGCTTTCTTT
CDR3 protein: CASSLEAGAFF

D gene: TRBD2
V gene: TRBV4-3
J gene: TRBJ2-3
clone size: NA
CDR3 DNA: TGCGCCAGCAGCCTCCTAACCGGGACTAGCGGAGATACGCAGTATTTT
CDR3 protein: CASSLLTGTSGDTQYF

D gene: NA
V gene: TRBV27
J gene: TRBJ1-5
clone size: NA
CDR3 DNA: TGTGCCAGCAGTTCTGGAGGGTGGGATCAGCCCCAGCATTTT
CDR3 protein: CASSSGGWDQPQHF

D gene: NA
V gene: TRBV28
J gene: TRBJ2-7
clone size: NA
CDR3 DNA: TGTGCCACCCTTGGGAACCTAGGGAGCGAGCAGTACTTC
CDR3 protein: CATLGNLGSEQYF

D gene: NA
V gene: TRBV6-5
J gene: TRBJ2-2
clone size: NA
CDR3 DNA: TGTGCCAGCAGTTACCTCAGGACAGTAACCGGGGAGCTGTTTTTT
CDR3 protein: CASSYLRTVTGELFF

D gene: NA
V gene: TRBV29-1
J gene: TRBJ2-5
clone size: NA
CDR3 DNA: TGCAGCGGAGGAGAAGAGACCCAGTACTTC
CDR3 protein: CSGGEETQYF

D gene: TRBD2
V gene: TRBV7-9
J gene: TRBJ2-3
clone size: NA
CDR3 DNA: TGTGCCAGCAGCTTAGGGGGCGGGGGTGGCAGGACAGATACGCAGTATTTT
CDR3 protein: CASSLGGGGGRTDTQYF

D gene: NA
V gene: TRBV5-6
J gene: TRBJ2-7
clone size: NA
CDR3 DNA: TGTGCCAGCAGCTTGGGAGCCTCCTACGAGCAGTACTTC
CDR3 protein: CASSLGASYEQYF

D gene: NA
V gene: TRBV7-3
J gene: TRBJ1-1
clone size: few
CDR3 DNA: TGTGCCAGCAGCCCTAAGATGAACACTGAAGCTTTCTTT
CDR3 protein: CASSPKMNTEAFF

D gene: TRBD2
V gene: TRBV5-1
J gene: TRBJ2-2
clone size: NA
CDR3 DNA: TGCGCCAGCAGCTTGGGACCTACGGGGGGCGGGGAGCTGTTTTTT
CDR3 protein: CASSLGPTGGGELFF

D gene: NA
V gene: TRBV6-6
J gene: TRBJ2-1
clone size: NA
CDR3 DNA: TGTGCCTGCAATACAGGGACCCGGCAGGAGCAGTTCTTC
CDR3 protein: CACNTGTRQEQFF

D gene: NA
V gene: TRBV18
J gene: TRBJ1-2
clone size: NA
CDR3 DNA: TGTGCCAGCTCACCATACGGGGAGGGTCTGAGCTACACCTTC
CDR3 protein: CASSPYGEGLSYTF

D gene: NA
V gene: TRBV6-5
J gene: TRBJ1-4
clone size: NA
CDR3 DNA: TGTGCCAGCAGACCGACAGCATTTAATGAAAAACTGTTTTTT
CDR3 protein: CASRPTAFNEKLFF

D gene: NA
V gene: TRBV6-1
J gene: TRBJ1-3
clone size: NA
CDR3 DNA: TGTGCCAGCAGTGTATTACGACTGTCCTCTTCTGGAAACACCATATATTTT
CDR3 protein: CASSVLRLSSSGNTIYF

D gene: NA
V gene: TRBV30
J gene: TRBJ1-1
clone size: NA
CDR3 DNA: TGTGCCTGGAGGGAGGAGGACACTGAAGCTTTCTTT
CDR3 protein: CAWREEDTEAFF

D gene: NA
V gene: TRBV2
J gene: TRBJ2-2
clone size: NA
CDR3 DNA: TGTGCCAGCACCCTCTTCCCGGGAACCGGGGAGCTGTTTTTT
CDR3 protein: CASTLFPGTGELFF

D gene: TRBD1
V gene: TRBV4-2
J gene: TRBJ2-5
clone size: NA
CDR3 DNA: TGTGCCAGTAGGCACAGGGGTGGGCGAGAGACCCAGTACTTC
CDR3 protein: CASRHRGGRETQYF

D gene: NA
V gene: TRBV12-5
J gene: TRBJ1-5
clone size: NA
CDR3 DNA: TGTGCTAGTGGTTTCGTTCAGCCCCAGCATTTT
CDR3 protein: CASGFVQPQHF

D gene: NA
V gene: TRBV28
J gene: TRBJ1-6
clone size: NA
CDR3 DNA: TGTGCCAGCACCTGGGGGGGAATTTCACCCCTCCACTTT
CDR3 protein: CASTWGGISPLHF

D gene: NA
V gene: TRBV4-2
J gene: TRBJ1-2
clone size: once
CDR3 DNA: TGTGCCAGCAGCCAAGAGCTGCGGAACCCGGTAATTAACTATGGCTACACCTTC
CDR3 protein: CASSQELRNPVINYGYTF

D gene: TRBD1
V gene: TRBV19
J gene: TRBJ1-1
clone size: NA
CDR3 DNA: TGTGCCAGTAGTATAGACCTTACAGGGGACACTGAAGCTTTCTTT
CDR3 protein: CASSIDLTGDTEAFF

D gene: TRBD2
V gene: TRBV5-1
J gene: TRBJ2-5
clone size: NA
CDR3 DNA: TGCGCCAGCAGCTTGCGTCGGGGGGGGGAGACCCAGTACTTC
CDR3 protein: CASSLRRGGETQYF

D gene: NA
V gene: TRBV18
J gene: TRBJ1-1
clone size: NA
CDR3 DNA: TGTGCCAGCGTGGCGGGGCTGAACACTGAAGCTTTCTTT
CDR3 protein: CASVAGLNTEAFF

D gene: TRBD1
V gene: TRBV9
J gene: TRBJ2-7
clone size: NA
CDR3 DNA: TGTGCCAGCAGCGTAGGACAGGGGGCTTTCTACGAGCAGTACTTC
CDR3 protein: CASSVGQGAFYEQYF